The clone carrying this T cell receptor (beta chain) was observed at least ten times. The sample is drawn from a study of T cells after yellow fever vaccination. One entry per CDR3 protein results from TCRdb running MiXCR on the 5' RACE reads. The data show 250,000 or so distinct CDR3 sequences, 3.6% seen once. V was pared by 5 bases and J by 10 bases, with 11 bases of the junction left unmatched. In germline, CDR1 is SGHTA, CDR2 FQGNSA. The CDR3 spans 16 residues. V is TRBV7-2 and J is TRBJ2-1; TRBD2 aligns across 13 bases. The sequence was obtained from a man between 18 and 35 years old who received the YFV17D yellow fever vaccine. The sample here was PBMCs, taken 15 days after the yellow fever booster vaccination. The CDR3 region is CASSADRLAGGREQFF. CDR3 sequence (DNA): TGTGCCAGCAGCGCCGACCGACTAGCGGGGGGAAGGGAGCAGTTCTTC.